Listed below are T cell receptor beta chains from one sample, sequenced in a study of cytomegalovirus exposure and HLA in healthy donors. Sequencing used immunoSEQ multiplex PCR; TCRdb keeps in-frame clones, though not all of them. The table includes about 140,000 clones, more than 60% detected once. Specimen: PBMCs. These receptors all come from a woman aged 55-70 years in good health and CMV-seronegative. The conserved cysteine and the conserved F or W are not part of the CDR3 here. The D gene is left open where the match is weak.

ASEAGGAREQF TRBD2 TRBJ2-1 TRBV12-5
SSSLMGGPQH NA TRBJ1-5 TRBV7-9
SASLTGKSSYEQY NA TRBJ2-7 TRBV29-1
ASSAEFTGSPLH NA TRBJ1-6 TRBV9
ASSVGLAAYEQY TRBD2 TRBJ2-7 TRBV5-1
ASSRTSGASSYEQY TRBD2 TRBJ2-7 TRBV19
ASSYDRGPYNEQF TRBD1 TRBJ2-1 TRBV6-5
ASSLGGLEDEQF NA TRBJ2-1 TRBV7-8
ASSDPTGESGNTIY TRBD1 TRBJ1-3 TRBV25-1
ASSQDRGTEAF TRBD1 TRBJ1-1 TRBV7-8
ASSRNYYEQY NA TRBJ2-7 TRBV7-2
ASSGGQGNQPQH TRBD1 TRBJ1-5 TRBV2
ASSRLAGAGGYT NA TRBJ1-2 TRBV5-6
ASSPQGQGETQY TRBD1 TRBJ2-5 TRBV7-2
ASGGGSGSYNEQF TRBD2 TRBJ2-1 TRBV7-9
ASIDLARSSGNTIY NA TRBJ1-3 TRBV19
ASSLPQGAGGYT TRBD1 TRBJ1-2 TRBV28
ASSLGPKNIQY NA TRBJ2-4 TRBV11-3
ASSKDSPLYGYT NA TRBJ1-2 TRBV6-5
ASSLVANSIYEQY NA TRBJ2-7 TRBV7-6
ASTRVRDQPQH NA TRBJ1-5 TRBV19
ASSLGQSTYNEQF NA TRBJ2-1 TRBV2
ASSVGQDEKLF TRBD1 TRBJ1-4 TRBV6-1
ASTSPVGVSWSGYT NA TRBJ1-2 TRBV28
ASSLAGERHTEAF NA TRBJ1-1 TRBV5-1
ASSPDRGLLTYGYT TRBD1 TRBJ1-2 TRBV7-9
ASSREYYSNQPQH NA TRBJ1-5 TRBV4-2
ASSFLGSGRETQY TRBD2 TRBJ2-5 TRBV5-4
ASSPSRRAKNIQY NA TRBJ2-4 TRBV7-2
ASSQTLGTGAGSGNTIY TRBD1 TRBJ1-3 TRBV19
ASSLAYRGGTEAF NA TRBJ1-1 TRBV7-8
ASTEGGGAETQY NA TRBJ2-5 TRBV25-1
ASSPRGRAPQPQH NA TRBJ1-5 TRBV7-2
ASSPQAGTNYEQY NA TRBJ2-7 TRBV7-2
ASSATGTSPLH TRBD1 TRBJ1-6 TRBV11-1
ASSPLGREQY NA TRBJ2-7 TRBV18
ASSRRGSGANVLT NA TRBJ2-6 TRBV4-3